Reported below is one TCR beta chain. What it recognizes is unknown. Per germline, CDR1 SGHNT and CDR2 YENEEA. This CDR3 is 15 amino acids long. The data belong to a study of T cells expressing NK-cell markers. Across the whole study: Sorted CD3+CD56-NKG2C+, CD3+CD56+NKG2C- and CD3+CD56+NKG2C+ T cells were the source of the TCR beta repertoires.

Study conclusions and caveats: Evidence did not settle whether expanded NKG2C+ T cell clones targeted HCMV. For a handful of donors, the dominant NKG2C+ clonotypes made up about 1.0-7.5% of their CD8+ T cells.

TCRdb re-called the 5' RACE reads and gives one entry per CDR3 protein, without DNA. The sample data list 150,000 or so distinct CDR3 sequences. The gene calls are TRBV11-3 and TRBJ2-1; TCRdb names TRBD1, which stays unverified in the absence of DNA. This sequence originates from a woman between 18 and 75 years old in good health. Sequenced: blood T cells: a sorted CD56 or NKG2C T cell subset, CD4+ or CD8+ T cells, or bulk PBMC T cells (not recorded which). This CDR3 is CASSPRTGFGNEQFF.